The sequence of this TCR beta chain was determined in a study of CD4 and CD8 cells across lung adenocarcinoma regions. Localized lung adenocarcinoma, a non-small cell lung cancer, affected the donors. TCRdb fed the PCR reads into MiXCR, producing one record per CDR3 protein. Among about 11,000 distinct CDR3 sequences, about 55% were seen once, and the ten largest hold about a fifth. There are 14 residues in the CDR3. Germline CDR1 WNHNN, CDR2 SYGVQD (reference sequence). The chain uses TRBV10-1 and TRBJ2-4; D could derive from TRBD1 or TRBD2 (6 bases each). The sample taken for sequencing was CD4+ T cells from the center of a lung tumor. The source is a male donor with lung adenocarcinoma. The CD4 and CD8 labels of this study may be unreliable. The CDR3 nucleotides read TGCGCGAACTACGGGGGCCGTGACAAAAACACCCAGTACTTC. Amino acids: CANYGGRDKNTQYF.